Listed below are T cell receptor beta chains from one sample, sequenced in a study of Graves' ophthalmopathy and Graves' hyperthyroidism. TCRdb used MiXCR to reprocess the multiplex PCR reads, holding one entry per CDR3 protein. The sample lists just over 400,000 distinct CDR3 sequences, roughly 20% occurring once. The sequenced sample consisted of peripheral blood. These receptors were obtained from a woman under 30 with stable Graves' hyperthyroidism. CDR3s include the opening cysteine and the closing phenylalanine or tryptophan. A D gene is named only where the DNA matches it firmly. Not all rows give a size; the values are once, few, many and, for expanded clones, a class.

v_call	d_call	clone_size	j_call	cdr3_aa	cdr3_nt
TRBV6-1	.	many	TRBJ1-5	CASSEDGVFRGGQPQHF	TGTGCCAGCAGTGAAGACGGGGTTTTTCGGGGGGGCCAGCCCCAGCATTTT
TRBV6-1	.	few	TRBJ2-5	CATSRTEQETQYF	TGTGCCACTTCCCGGACAGAGCAAGAGACCCAGTACTTC
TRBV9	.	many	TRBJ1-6	CASSPQGGSASPLHF	TGTGCCAGCAGCCCCCAGGGCGGGTCCGCTTCACCCCTCCACTTT
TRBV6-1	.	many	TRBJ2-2	CASSPGGGGAGELFF	TGTGCCAGCAGTCCAGGAGGAGGGGGGGCCGGGGAGCTGTTTTTT
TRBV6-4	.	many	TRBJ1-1	CASSEESNTEAFF	TGTGCCAGCAGTGAGGAAAGTAACACTGAAGCTTTCTTT
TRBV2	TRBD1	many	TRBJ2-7	CASSDRQGLTPYEQYF	TGTGCCAGCAGTGACCGACAGGGCTTAACCCCCTACGAGCAGTACTTC
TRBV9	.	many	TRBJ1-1	CASSEQVNTEAFF	TGTGCCAGCAGCGAACAGGTAAACACTGAAGCTTTCTTT
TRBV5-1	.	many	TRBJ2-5	CASSFGGTSQETQYF	TGCGCCAGCAGCTTTGGGGGGACCAGCCAAGAGACCCAGTACTTC
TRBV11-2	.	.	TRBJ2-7	CASSLTGSVYEQYF	TGTGCCAGCAGCTTAACAGGCTCCGTCTACGAGCAGTACTTC
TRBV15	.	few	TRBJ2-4	CATSSLVINIKYF	TGTGCCACCAGCAGTTTAGTTATCAACATTAAGTACTTC
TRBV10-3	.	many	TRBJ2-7	CAIAPRSSSYEQYF	TGTGCCATCGCCCCCAGGTCCAGCTCCTACGAGCAGTACTTC
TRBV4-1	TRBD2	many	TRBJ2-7	CASSFRGGSEQYF	TGCGCCAGCAGCTTCCGGGGGGGCAGCGAGCAGTACTTC
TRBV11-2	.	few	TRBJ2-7	CASSLSGGNEQYF	TGTGCCAGCAGCTTATCCGGGGGCAACGAGCAGTACTTC
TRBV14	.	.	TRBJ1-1	CASSQDMVTEAFF	TGTGCCAGCAGCCAAGATATGGTCACTGAAGCTTTCTTT
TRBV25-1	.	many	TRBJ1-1	CASSDGGTTEAFF	TGTGCCAGCAGTGATGGGGGAACCACTGAAGCTTTCTTT
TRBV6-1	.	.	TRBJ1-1	CASSRTWGIPEAFF	TGTGCCAGCAGCAGGACCTGGGGGATACCTGAAGCTTTCTTT
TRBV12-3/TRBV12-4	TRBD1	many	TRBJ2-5	CASSYRDSQETQYF	TGTGCCAGCAGTTACCGGGACAGCCAAGAGACCCAGTACTTC
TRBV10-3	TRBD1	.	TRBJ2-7	CATWGTGGYEQYF	TGTGCCACCTGGGGGACAGGGGGCTACGAGCAGTACTTC
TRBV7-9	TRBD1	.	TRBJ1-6	CASSQGQGGSPLHF	TGTGCCAGCAGCCAAGGACAGGGGGGATCACCCCTCCACTTT
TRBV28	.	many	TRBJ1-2	CASSQFILRGSNYGYTF	TGTGCCAGCAGTCAATTTATCCTCAGGGGTTCCAACTATGGCTACACCTTC
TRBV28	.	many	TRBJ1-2	CASSPPLEGSGYTF	TGTGCCAGCAGTCCCCCTTTGGAGGGTAGTGGCTACACCTTC
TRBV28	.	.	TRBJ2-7	CASSLSGRMVSEQYF	TGTGCCAGCAGTTTATCTGGTCGGATGGTGAGCGAGCAGTACTTC
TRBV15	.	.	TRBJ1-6	CATSRDSGCLRF	TGTGCCACCAGCAGAGATAGCGGATGCCTCCGCTTT
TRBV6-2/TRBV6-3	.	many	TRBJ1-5	CASRMKVNQPQHF	TGTGCCAGCAGGATGAAGGTGAATCAGCCCCAGCATTTT
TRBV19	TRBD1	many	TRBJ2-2	CASGKFGQGVGELFF	TGTGCCAGTGGGAAGTTCGGACAGGGGGTCGGGGAGCTGTTTTTT
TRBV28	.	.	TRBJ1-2	CAIPRGNYGYTF	TGTGCCATCCCCCGGGGTAACTATGGCTACACCTTC
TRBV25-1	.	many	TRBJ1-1	CASSSGGANTEAFF	TGTGCCAGCAGTTCCGGTGGAGCGAACACTGAAGCTTTCTTT
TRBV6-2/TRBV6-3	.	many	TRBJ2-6	CASSYTSGANVLTF	TGTGCCAGCAGTTACACCTCTGGGGCCAACGTCCTGACTTTC
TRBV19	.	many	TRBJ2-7	CASTSTTANYEQYF	TGTGCCAGTACCTCGACGACTGCGAACTACGAGCAGTACTTC
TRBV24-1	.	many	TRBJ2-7	CATNAGAGYEQYF	TGTGCCACCAATGCCGGGGCCGGATACGAGCAGTACTTC
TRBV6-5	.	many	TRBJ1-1	CASSYSQGTEAFF	TGTGCCAGCAGTTACTCGCAGGGGACCGAAGCTTTCTTT
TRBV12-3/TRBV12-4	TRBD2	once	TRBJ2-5	CASSFRLSGGLAETQYF	TGTGCCAGCAGTTTCCGGCTCAGCGGGGGGTTGGCGGAGACCCAGTACTTC
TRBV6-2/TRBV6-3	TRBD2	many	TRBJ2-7	CASRTTSGTSPYEQYF	TGTGCCAGCAGAACGACTAGCGGGACGAGCCCCTACGAGCAGTACTTC
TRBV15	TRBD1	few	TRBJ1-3	CATSREGQVHSGNTIYF	TGTGCCACCAGCAGAGAGGGACAGGTTCACTCTGGAAACACCATATATTTT
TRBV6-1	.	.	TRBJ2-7	CASRASDTYDQYF	TGTGCCAGCAGGGCGTCGGACACCTACGATCAGTACTTC
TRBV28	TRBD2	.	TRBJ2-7	CASSSGGGAKYEQYF	TGTGCCAGCAGTTCGGGCGGGGGGGCGAAATACGAGCAGTACTTC
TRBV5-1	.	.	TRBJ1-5	CASSLAGPQGNQPQHF	TGCGCCAGCAGCTTGGCGGGCCCTCAAGGCAATCAGCCCCAGCATTTT
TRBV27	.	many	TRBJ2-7	CASSLKAGLAYEQYF	TGTGCCAGCAGTTTAAAAGCCGGATTGGCCTACGAGCAGTACTTC
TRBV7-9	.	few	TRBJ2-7	CASSLEGVREQYF	TGTGCCAGCAGCTTAGAGGGGGTTCGTGAGCAGTACTTC
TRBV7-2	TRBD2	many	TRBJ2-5	CASTPLGGRGETQYF	TGTGCCAGCACCCCTCTCGGGGGGAGAGGGGAGACCCAGTACTTC
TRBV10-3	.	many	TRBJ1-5	CAISAIGQPNQPQHF	TGTGCCATCAGTGCGATAGGACAGCCCAATCAGCCCCAGCATTTT
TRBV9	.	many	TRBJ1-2	CASSPQTGPLRVYGYTF	TGTGCCAGCAGCCCTCAGACAGGCCCTCTTCGAGTCTATGGCTACACCTTC
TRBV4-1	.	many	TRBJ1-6	CASSQIRNSPLHF	TGCGCCAGCAGCCAAATACGTAATTCACCCCTCCACTTT
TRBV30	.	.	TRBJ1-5	CAWSRAGGNQPQHF	TGTGCCTGGAGTAGAGCAGGGGGCAATCAGCCCCAGCATTTT
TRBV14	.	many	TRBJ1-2	CASSPRLRDGYTF	TGTGCCAGCAGCCCAAGGTTAAGGGATGGCTACACCTTC
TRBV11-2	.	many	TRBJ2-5	CASSIWSQETQYF	TGTGCCAGCAGCATATGGTCCCAAGAGACCCAGTACTTC
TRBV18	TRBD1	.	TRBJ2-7	CASSPRTGYYEQYF	TGTGCCAGCTCACCGCGGACAGGCTACTACGAGCAGTACTTC
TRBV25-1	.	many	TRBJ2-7	CASSEGRGAYEQYF	TGTGCCAGCAGTGAAGGCAGGGGCGCCTACGAGCAGTACTTC
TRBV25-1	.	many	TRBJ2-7	CASRLEGGYEQYF	TGTGCCAGTAGGCTAGAAGGGGGCTACGAGCAGTACTTC
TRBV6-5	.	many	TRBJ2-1	CASSYSGSDEQFF	TGTGCCAGCAGTTACTCAGGCTCGGATGAGCAGTTCTTC
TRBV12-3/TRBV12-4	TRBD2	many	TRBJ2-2	CASSFSGMNTGELFF	TGTGCCAGCAGTTTCAGCGGGATGAACACCGGGGAGCTGTTTTTT
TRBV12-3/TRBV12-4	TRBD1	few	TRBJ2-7	CASSSWDRVSYEQYF	TGTGCCAGCAGTTCTTGGGACAGGGTCTCCTACGAGCAGTACTTC
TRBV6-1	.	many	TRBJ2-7	CASSPKGLEQYF	TGTGCCAGCAGCCCGAAGGGTCTCGAGCAGTACTTC
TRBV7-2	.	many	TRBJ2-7	CASSVEGGGPYEQYF	TGTGCCAGCAGCGTCGAAGGGGGAGGGCCCTACGAGCAGTACTTC